A single sample gave rise to the 9 T cell receptor beta chains below, sequenced in a study of cytomegalovirus exposure and HLA in healthy donors. The PCR employed 60 Vbeta primers together with 13 Jbeta primers. TCRdb keeps only in-frame clones here, not all; method: immunoSEQ multiplex PCR. The sample yields 40,000 to 55,000 clones, around 66% seen once. Input material: PBMCs. The origin of the receptors is a man aged 18 to 30 in good health and CMV-seronegative.

The chain employs TRBV5-1 and TRBJ2-7, with TRBD1 matching over 12 bases. From germline, CDR1 is SGHRS and CDR2 YFSETQ. V shed 0 bases and J 7 bases; nucleotides not matched to a gene: 11. The CDR3 has 17 amino acids. CDR3 protein: CASSLGFPGQGAREQYF. DNA of the CDR3: TGCGCCAGCAGCTTGGGATTCCCGGGACAGGGGGCCAGGGAGCAGTACTTC.

The J gene is TRBJ2-2, the V gene TRBV29-1, with a tentative D call TRBD2 (6 bases). V was clipped by 7 bases and J by 6 bases, with 18 bases between them. The germline CDR1 and CDR2 sequences are SQVTM and ANQGSEA. This CDR3 contains 14 residues. The CDR3 is CSATGSMGAGELFF. The CDR3 region has the DNA TGCAGCGCCACCGGGAGCATGGGCGCCGGGGAGCTGTTTTTT.

A few counts support this clone. This chain uses TRBV30 with TRBJ2-2; 8 positions agree with TRBD2. CDR3 size: 14 residues. The germline V gene has CDR1 GTSNPN and CDR2 SVGIG (reference sequence). V was clipped by 3 bases and J by 2 bases; unmatched bases: 2. CDR3 DNA: TGTGCCTGGAGGGTAGCGGGAAACACCGGGGAGCTGTTTTTT. This codes for CAWRVAGNTGELFF.

The chain's CDR3 is CASSLSTDAAGYTF. In DNA, the CDR3 is TGTGCCAGCAGCTTATCGACCGATGCGGCTGGCTACACCTTC. This sequence joins TRBV7-9 and TRBJ1-2, with no clear D. Germline CDR1 reads SEHNR; CDR2 reads FQNEAQ (reference sequence). Trimming took 2 bases from V and 7 from J, leaving 14 bases between them. There are 14 residues in the CDR3.

The CDR3 DNA follows: TGTGCCAGCGGCACCGGGACAGGTACTCAGCCCCAGCATTTT. Amino acid sequence: CASGTGTGTQPQHF. J is TRBJ1-5 and V is TRBV25-1; 8 nucleotides match TRBD1. The CDR3 is 14 amino acids. CDR1 MGHDK and CDR2 SYGVNS come from the germline V gene. Trimming at V came to 8 bases and at J to 6 bases, leaving 9 bases not matched to a gene.

V is TRBV7-9 and J is TRBJ2-7, with D unclear. Trimming took 3 bases from V and 1 from J, leaving 7 bases between them. This CDR3 has 13 amino acids. Germline-derived CDR1 and CDR2 are SEHNR and FQNEAQ (reference sequence). For the CDR3, the DNA is TGTGCCAGCAGCTTTATCGGTTCCTACGAGCAGTACTTC. Translated: CASSFIGSYEQYF. Supplemented by reference TRBV7-9 and TRBJ2-7, the full variable domain reads DTGVSQNPRHKITKRGQNVTFRCDPISEHNRLYWYRQTLGQGPEFLTYFQNEAQLEKSRLLSDRFSAERPKGSFSTLEIQRTEQGDSAMYLCASSFIGSYEQYFGPGTRLTVT.

A few counts support this clone. This chain connects TRBV6-6 to TRBJ1-6; tentative D call: TRBD1 (5 bases). Germline V CDR1 and CDR2: MNHNY, SVGAGI (reference sequence). V lost 4 bases, J lost 9 bases, and 10 bases lay in between. This CDR3 contains 13 residues. The CDR3 reads CASSFRGSSPLHF. The CDR3 coding sequence is TGTGCCAGCAGTTTTCGGGGGTCTTCACCCCTCCACTTT.

The chain recombines TRBV18 with TRBJ2-1, with 7 bases fitting TRBD2. CDR1 is KGHSH and CDR2 is LQKENI in the germline V gene. The V segment lost 0 bases and the J segment 2 bases; nucleotides outside the gene matches: 7. The CDR3 sequence is 17 residues long. CDR3 nucleotide sequence: TGTGCCAGCTCACCACCGAACCCTAGCGGAACCTACAATGAGCAGTTCTTC. Translation: CASSPPNPSGTYNEQFF.

The V call is TRBV29-1, the J call TRBJ2-1; 9 bases agree with TRBD2. The CDR3 runs to 10 residues. The ends lost 4 bases at V and 16 bases at J; junction bases unmatched: 5. Per the germline V gene, CDR1 is SQVTM and CDR2 is ANQGSEA. The CDR3 spells CSVGVAGEFF. In DNA form, the CDR3 reads TGCAGCGTTGGTGTAGCGGGAGAATTCTTC.